These 18 T cell receptor beta chains came from one sample sequenced in a study of shared clonotypes between healthy human individuals. Sequencing used immunoSEQ multiplex PCR; TCRdb keeps in-frame clones, though not all of them. The top ten clones hold approximately 0.9% of a sample with about 1.1 million clones, approximately 80% of them seen once. The sequenced material came from memory CD4+ T cells from PBMCs. Described subset: CD45RA-negative fraction. Receptors originate from a man aged 18 to 29 in good health. Some clones in this sample may be carry-over from other donors' samples.

The count of this clone is one. The chain couples TRBV6-6 to TRBJ2-1, with D unclear. CDR1 and CDR2 from the germline V gene are MNHNY and SVGAGI (reference sequence). V was shortened by 2 bases and J by 7 bases, with 12 bases between the two germline ends. This CDR3 is 14 amino acids long. The CDR3 loop reads CASSYERWGNEQFF. DNA for the CDR3: TGTGCCAGCAGTTACGAAAGGTGGGGTAATGAGCAGTTCTTC.

This clone occurred a few times. The chain combines TRBV6-6 with TRBJ1-3, with a tentative D call TRBD1 (6 bases). Trimming removed 6 bases from V and 4 bases from J, with 16 bases in between. The CDR3 consists of 15 residues. Germline CDR1 reads MNHNY; CDR2 reads SVGAGI (reference sequence). The CDR3 nucleotides read TGTGCCAGCAGACCTGGACTGGGGGCAGGAAACACCATATATTTT. This encodes CASRPGLGAGNTIYF.

This clone was counted a single time. The chain carries TRBV11-3 and TRBJ2-5; D not certain. Per the germline V gene, CDR1 is SGHNT and CDR2 is YENEEA. CDR3 length: 14 amino acids. The ends were cut back, 6 bases at V and 0 bases at J, with 11 bases in the middle. CDR3 coding DNA: TGTGCCAGCAGTCTAGGACCAGACCAAGAGACCCAGTACTTC. It yields the protein CASSLGPDQETQYF.

The genes are TRBV6-1 and TRBJ1-1, with D possibly being TRBD1 (5 bases). This CDR3 spans 14 amino acids. Trimming left V 6 bases short and J 4 bases short, with 15 bases between. The germline V gene encodes CDR1 MNHNS and CDR2 SASEGT. The CDR3 spells CASRRGAPGTEAFF. The CDR3 region has the DNA TGTGCCAGCAGGCGAGGGGCGCCGGGCACTGAAGCTTTCTTT.

The chain recombines TRBV7-9 with TRBJ2-1, with 10 bases that match TRBD1. The CDR3 totals 16 residues. J was trimmed by 6 bases and V by 2 bases; bases with no gene match: 7. Germline V CDR1 and CDR2: SEHNR, FQNEAQ (reference sequence). CDR3 sequence (DNA): TGTGCCAGCAGCTTATTGGGGGACAGGGGAGGCAATGAGCAGTTCTTC. Amino acids: CASSLLGDRGGNEQFF.

The genes are TRBV28 and TRBJ1-4, with D unresolved. V was clipped by 5 bases and J by 6 bases, with 16 bases between them. Germline loops: CDR1 MDHEN, CDR2 SYDVKM. The length of the CDR3 is 15 residues. CDR3 amino acids: CASSPSPGRDEKLFF. CDR3 DNA: TGTGCCAGCAGTCCAAGCCCCGGACGGGATGAAAAACTGTTTTTT.

The chain employs TRBV19 and TRBJ1-5; weak D call: TRBD1 (5 bases). The V gene lost 2 bases and the J gene lost 0 bases, with 14 bases spanning the gap. From germline, CDR1 is LNHDA and CDR2 SQIVND (reference sequence). The length of the CDR3 is 17 residues. CDR3 nucleotides: TGTGCCAGTAGTATAAAGGCGGCAGGGACTAGCAATCAGCCCCAGCATTTT. Amino acid sequence: CASSIKAAGTSNQPQHF.

This chain connects TRBV7-2 to TRBJ2-3; perhaps TRBD2 as D (5 bases). This CDR3 is 14 amino acids long. Trimming took 2 bases from V and 3 from J, leaving 9 bases between them. The germline gives CDR1 SGHTA, CDR2 FQGNSA. The CDR3 DNA reads as TGTGCCAGCAGCTTAATTCCGGGGACAGATACGCAGTATTTT. Amino acid sequence: CASSLIPGTDTQYF.

The V call is TRBV5-8, the J call TRBJ2-7, with 8 nucleotides matching TRBD2. Germline V gives CDR1 SGHTS, CDR2 YDEGEE. This CDR3 is 13 amino acids long. The trim removed 5 bases at V and 2 bases at J, leaving 3 bases unmatched. The CDR3 DNA follows: TGTGCCAGCAGTAGGGGACTAGCCTACGAGCAGTACTTC. Amino acids: CASSRGLAYEQYF.

This clone was detected ten times or more. This chain uses TRBV13 with TRBJ1-4; D gene uncertain. Germline V lookup: CDR1 PRHDT, CDR2 FYEKMQ (reference sequence). The CDR3 runs 15 residues. The ends were cut back, 5 bases at V and 0 bases at J, with 10 bases in the middle. CDR3 nucleotide sequence: TGTGCCAGCAGCGGCCGAACGGCAACTAATGAAAAACTGTTTTTT. Translation gives CASSGRTATNEKLFF.

The gene calls are TRBV6-6 and TRBJ1-5; no clear D gene. This CDR3 is 15 amino acids long. With 7 bases removed from V and 1 base from J, the gap between germline ends came to 14 bases. Germline lookup yields CDR1 MNHNY and CDR2 SVGAGI (reference sequence). The CDR3 is CASTNPGGSNQPQHF. The CDR3 nucleotides read TGTGCCAGCACCAACCCCGGTGGAAGCAATCAGCCCCAGCATTTT.

This chain links TRBV5-5 with TRBJ2-1; D is possibly TRBD1 or TRBD2 (6 bases each). The CDR3 sequence is 13 residues long. Germline V gives CDR1 SGHKS, CDR2 YYEKEE (reference sequence). Between the trimmed V and J ends, which lost 4 bases and 9 bases, there was a span of 14 bases. The CDR3 loop reads CASSRLQGGEQFF. Written as DNA, the CDR3 is TGTGCCAGCAGCCGACTACAGGGAGGTGAGCAGTTCTTC. The entire variable domain, with the rest obtained from reference TRBV5-5 and TRBJ2-1, is as follows: DAGVTQSPTHLIKTRGQQVTLRCSPISGHKSVSWYQQVLGQGPQFIFQYYEKEERGRGNFPDRFSARQFPNYSSELNVNALLLGDSALYLCASSRLQGGEQFFGPGTRLTVL.

The J gene is TRBJ1-5, the V gene TRBV28, with a tentative D call TRBD1 (5 bases). Trimming left V 1 base short and J 9 bases short, with 19 bases between. The CDR3 totals 16 residues. Germline CDR1 is MDHEN and CDR2 is SYDVKM. CDR3 DNA sequence: TGTGCCAGCAGTTTATTGAATCGGGGGGAGTGGCGGCCCCAGCATTTT. Protein: CASSLLNRGEWRPQHF. The full variable domain, completed using reference TRBV28 and TRBJ1-5, is DVKVTQSSRYLVKRTGEKVFLECVQDMDHENMFWYRQDPGLGLRLIYFSYDVKMKEKGDIPEGYSVSREKKERFSLILESASTNQTSMYLCASSLLNRGEWRPQHFGDGTRLSIL.

This chain joins TRBV7-6 and TRBJ1-4; no definite D call. V lost 5 bases, J lost 0 bases, and 7 bases lay in between. Germline CDR1 reads SGHVS; CDR2 reads FNYEAQ. The CDR3 has 14 amino acids. The CDR3: CASSLRATNEKLFF. DNA of the CDR3: TGTGCCAGCAGCCTCCGGGCAACTAATGAAAAACTGTTTTTT.

The chain carries TRBV4-3 and TRBJ2-7, with D uncertain. The CDR3 contains 15 residues. Trimming cost V 3 bases and J 0 bases, with 12 bases left between them. The germline CDR1 and CDR2 sequences are LGHNA and YSLEER. CDR3: CASSQSPQVSYEQYF. The DNA for the CDR3 is TGCGCCAGCAGCCAGAGTCCCCAGGTCTCCTACGAGCAGTACTTC.

V is TRBV28 and J is TRBJ1-4; D might be TRBD1 (6 bases). CDR1 is MDHEN and CDR2 is SYDVKM in the germline V gene. This CDR3 has 17 residues. The DNA of the CDR3 is TGTGCAACCCGAGGGGGGTTAGTTTGGGTAACTAATGAAAAACTGTTTTTT. Residues: CATRGGLVWVTNEKLFF.

The rearrangement links TRBV10-3 to TRBJ1-6; TRBD1 might be the D (5 bases). CDR3 length: 16 residues. The germline V gene has CDR1 ENHRY and CDR2 SYGVKD. V was cut by 0 bases and J by 7 bases, with 13 bases left in between. This chain's CDR3 is CAISESATAGNSPLHF. Here the CDR3 DNA reads TGTGCCATCAGTGAGTCCGCGACAGCAGGGAATTCACCCCTCCACTTT.

The chain employs TRBV30 and TRBJ2-1; D is ambiguous. This CDR3 region has 11 residues. Germline V gene lookup returns CDR1 GTSNPN and CDR2 SVGIG (reference sequence). Trimming removed 4 bases at V and 8 bases at J, with 9 bases between. The CDR3 loop is CAWTVTDEQFF. As DNA, the CDR3 is TGTGCCTGGACGGTAACCGATGAGCAGTTCTTC.